This T cell receptor beta chain is drawn from a study of radiation and T cells in renal cell carcinoma. Study observations and caveats: In blood, top tumor clones expanded by 2 weeks, shrinking by 4.

The protocol was immunoSEQ multiplex PCR, while the TCRdb copy is restricted to in-frame clones and leaves out a portion. The sample contains approximately 100,000 clones, 86% of which appear only once. Regarding time point: baseline pretreatment blood. Treatment described: 15 Gy SBRT to primary tumor, nephrectomy 4 weeks later. Clear cell pathology was present in this patient's renal cell carcinoma. The CDR3 spans 17 residues. Germline loops: CDR1 SGDLS, CDR2 YYNGEE. V lost 0 bases and J lost 0, with 14 bases in between. Note on this clone: Its antigen is not identified.

The TCR was taken from a man aged 45-65 years with renal cell carcinoma. This chain links TRBV9 with TRBJ2-3; possible D gene TRBD2, 6 bases. Source: blood, taken from a patient whose treatment included radiotherapy and nephrectomy. CDR3 DNA: TGTGCCAGCAGCGTAGGGGTTGGTCGGGGGAGCACAGATACGCAGTATTTT. Its translation: CASSVGVGRGSTDTQYF.